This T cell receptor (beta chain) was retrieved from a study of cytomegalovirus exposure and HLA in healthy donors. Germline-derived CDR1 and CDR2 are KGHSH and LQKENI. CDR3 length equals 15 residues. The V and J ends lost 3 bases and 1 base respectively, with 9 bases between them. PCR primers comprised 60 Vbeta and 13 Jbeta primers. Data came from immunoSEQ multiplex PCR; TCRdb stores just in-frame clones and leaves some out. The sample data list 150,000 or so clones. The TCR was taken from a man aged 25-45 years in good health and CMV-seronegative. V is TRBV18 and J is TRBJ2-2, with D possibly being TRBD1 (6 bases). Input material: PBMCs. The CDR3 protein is CASSPRQVNTGELFF. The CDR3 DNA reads TGTGCCAGCTCACCGAGACAGGTGAACACCGGGGAGCTGTTTTTT.